The table lists the clone carrying this T cell receptor beta chain with a count of one. Its antigen is unknown. One end of the junction fails to match germline, which may point to a read error. This record comes from a study of blood T cells in healthy people across ages. Study results and limitations: Both naive CD4+ cell counts and diversity were greater in long-lived donors than in aged donors.

A second PCR, run for about 7 to 12 cycles, used a sample-barcoded 5' primer plus a J-beta primer mix. TCRdb re-analysed the 5' RACE reads in MiXCR, keeping a single row per CDR3 protein. The sample has 550,000 to 650,000 distinct CDR3 sequences, approximately 30% seen once. Germline CDR1 and CDR2: SGHTA and FQGNSA. The CDR3 is 11 amino acids. Caucasian, healthy and from Russia, the donors were aged between 6 and 90. The material sequenced was blood. The genes are TRBV7-2 and TRBJ2-3; D possibly corresponds to TRBD1 (5 bases). The sequence derives from a woman of 80 years or more in good health. DNA for the CDR3: TGTGCCAGCAACTTGACAGATACGCGGTATTTT. Protein: CASNLTDTRYF.